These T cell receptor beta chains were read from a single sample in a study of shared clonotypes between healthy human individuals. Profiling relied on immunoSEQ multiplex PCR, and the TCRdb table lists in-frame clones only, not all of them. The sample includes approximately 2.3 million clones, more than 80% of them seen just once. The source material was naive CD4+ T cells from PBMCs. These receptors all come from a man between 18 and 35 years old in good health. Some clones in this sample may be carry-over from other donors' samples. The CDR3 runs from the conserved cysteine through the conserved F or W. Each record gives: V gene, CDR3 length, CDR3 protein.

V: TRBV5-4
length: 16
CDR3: CASSLSGWDRDYGYTF

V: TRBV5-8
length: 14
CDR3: CASSLFWGEETQYF

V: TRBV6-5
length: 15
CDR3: CASSYSTGLGETQYF

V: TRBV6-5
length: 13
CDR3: CASRGLQDNEQFF

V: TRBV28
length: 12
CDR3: CASGGQGKAQYF

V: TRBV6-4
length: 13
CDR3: CASSGQNTGELFF

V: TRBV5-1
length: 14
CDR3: CASSLSAVQETQYF

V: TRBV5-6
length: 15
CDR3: CASSSPLSGEDGYTF

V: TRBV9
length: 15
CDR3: CASSVATSGTYEQYF

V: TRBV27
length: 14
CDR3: CASSRGPTSYEQYF

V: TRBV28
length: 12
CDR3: CASSHPDRQQYF

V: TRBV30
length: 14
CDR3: CAWSVGQPNSPLHF

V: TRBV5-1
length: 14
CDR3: CASSPAPSYNEQFF